A selection of T cell receptor beta chains follows, all from one sample in a study of cytomegalovirus exposure and HLA in healthy donors. Sequenced by immunoSEQ multiplex PCR; TCRdb stores in-frame clones only, minus some. The sample lists 100,000 to 150,000 clones, roughly four fifths occurring once. Sequenced material: PBMCs. These receptors were collected from a middle-aged man in good health and CMV-seronegative. Each CDR3 is given without its conserved first and last residue.

cdr3_length	v_call	j_call	cdr3_aa
11	TRBV6-1	TRBJ1-4	ASSVSTNEKLF
15	TRBV5-1	TRBJ2-5	ASSPGTGKGPQETQY
12	TRBV13	TRBJ1-6	ASSFGRPNSPLH
12	TRBV5-1	TRBJ1-1	ASRNRPGGTEAF
12	TRBV29-1	TRBJ1-3	SVETGQAGNTIY
14	TRBV15	TRBJ2-7	ATSSLTNRGSYEQY
12	TRBV10-1	TRBJ1-2	ASSEFRTGYGYT
13	TRBV11-2	TRBJ1-5	ASSLNTGGGQPQH
14	TRBV2	TRBJ1-3	ASSVEWGAGGNTIY
12	TRBV5-1	TRBJ2-5	ASSRIGRQETQY
14	TRBV25-1	TRBJ1-1	ASRGTGERVDTEAF
16	TRBV10-2	TRBJ1-3	ASSGTPGQGNSGNTIY
14	TRBV13	TRBJ2-2	ASSPGTGGVTGELF
9	TRBV28	TRBJ1-1	ASHSSTEAF
12	TRBV2	TRBJ1-2	ASSARGVNYGYT
11	TRBV6-5	TRBJ1-5	ASSWDRNQPQH
12	TRBV5-6	TRBJ1-2	ASSFGQGYYGYT
12	TRBV27	TRBJ2-5	ASSPLQGQETQY
11	TRBV9	TRBJ1-1	ASSPGQGAEAF
11	TRBV29-1	TRBJ1-2	SVEVGERYGYT
13	TRBV10-3	TRBJ1-5	AISSTGASNQPQH
15	TRBV7-2	TRBJ2-3	ASSLGLAGASTDTQY
12	TRBV7-2	TRBJ2-5	ASSLSDSQETQY
14	TRBV19	TRBJ1-5	ASSTDRGFGNQPQH
16	TRBV4-2	TRBJ2-6	ASSTDRGGPSGANVLT
14	TRBV29-1	TRBJ2-3	SGRPPTTGSTDTQY
12	TRBV13	TRBJ2-3	ASSNSWFSDTQY
9	TRBV6-1	TRBJ2-2	ASIFGRELF
14	TRBV5-1	TRBJ1-2	ASSDTGTGGAGGYT
13	TRBV5-4	TRBJ2-7	ASSPRQGYSYEQY
10	TRBV19	TRBJ1-2	ASTGANYGYT
13	TRBV7-2	TRBJ2-1	ASTYRDGTYNEQF
14	TRBV5-1	TRBJ2-3	ASSLGAGGLTDTQY
13	TRBV2	TRBJ2-5	ASSDMGQGKETQY
14	TRBV9	TRBJ1-4	ASSPSTGGGTEKLF
14	TRBV2	TRBJ2-1	ASSEWGTSGGNEQF
11	TRBV28	TRBJ1-6	ASRTGSNSPLH
10	TRBV6-5	TRBJ2-7	ASGRRQDEQY
13	TRBV10-3	TRBJ1-6	AISERTGNNSPLH
14	TRBV4-1	TRBJ1-1	ASSPPGQGMNTEAF
13	TRBV6-1	TRBJ2-2	ASSIGTVNTGELF